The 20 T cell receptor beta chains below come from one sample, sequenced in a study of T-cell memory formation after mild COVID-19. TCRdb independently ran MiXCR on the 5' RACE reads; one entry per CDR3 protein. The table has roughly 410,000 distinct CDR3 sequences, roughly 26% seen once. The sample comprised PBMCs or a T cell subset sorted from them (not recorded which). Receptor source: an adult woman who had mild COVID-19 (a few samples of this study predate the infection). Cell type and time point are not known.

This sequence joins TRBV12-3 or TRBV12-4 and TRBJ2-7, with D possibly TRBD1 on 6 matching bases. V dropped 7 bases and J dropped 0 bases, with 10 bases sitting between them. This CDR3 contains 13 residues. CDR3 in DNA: TGTGCCAGCATACAAGGGGGCTCCTACGAGCAGTACTTC. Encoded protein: CASIQGGSYEQYF.

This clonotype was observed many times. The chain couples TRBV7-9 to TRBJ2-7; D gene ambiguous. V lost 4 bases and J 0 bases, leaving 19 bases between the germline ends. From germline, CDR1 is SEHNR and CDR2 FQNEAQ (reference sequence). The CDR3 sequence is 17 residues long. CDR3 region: CASSSPPTRALSYEQYF. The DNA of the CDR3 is TGTGCCAGCAGCTCCCCCCCTACTCGGGCCCTCTCCTACGAGCAGTACTTC.

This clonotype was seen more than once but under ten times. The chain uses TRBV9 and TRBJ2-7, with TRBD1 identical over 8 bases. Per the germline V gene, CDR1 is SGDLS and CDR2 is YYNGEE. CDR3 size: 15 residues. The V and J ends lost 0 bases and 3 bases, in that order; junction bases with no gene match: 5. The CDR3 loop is CASSVGGQGVYEQYF. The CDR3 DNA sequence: TGTGCCAGCAGCGTAGGTGGACAGGGAGTCTACGAGCAGTACTTC.

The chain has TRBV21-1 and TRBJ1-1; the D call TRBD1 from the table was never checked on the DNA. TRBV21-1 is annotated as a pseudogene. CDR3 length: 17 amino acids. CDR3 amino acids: CASSKEFDGGVGTEAFF. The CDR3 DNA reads TGTGCCAGCAGCAAAGAGTTTGACGGGGGCGTTGGGACTGAAGCTTTCTTT.

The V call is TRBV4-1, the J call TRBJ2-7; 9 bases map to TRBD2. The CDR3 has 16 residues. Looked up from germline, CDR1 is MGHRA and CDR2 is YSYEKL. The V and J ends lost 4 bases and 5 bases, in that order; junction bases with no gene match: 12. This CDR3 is CASSPAVGLASHEQYF. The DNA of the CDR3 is TGCGCCAGCAGCCCCGCGGTTGGACTAGCGTCACACGAGCAGTACTTC.

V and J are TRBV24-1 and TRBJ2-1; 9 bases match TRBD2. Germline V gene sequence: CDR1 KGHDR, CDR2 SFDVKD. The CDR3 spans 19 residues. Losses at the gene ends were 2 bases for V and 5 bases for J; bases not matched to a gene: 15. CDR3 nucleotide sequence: TGTGCCACCAGTGATTATCGCCCGGGGACTAGCCTTAGGGACAATGAGCAGTTCTTC. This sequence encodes CATSDYRPGTSLRDNEQFF.

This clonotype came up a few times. The DNA of the CDR3 is TGTGCCAGCAGTTTCGAATTGAACACTGAAGCTTTCTTT. It specifies CASSFELNTEAFF. The chain combines TRBV2 with TRBJ1-1; D not resolved. Germline assignment: CDR1 SNHLY and CDR2 FYNNEI. The CDR3 is 13 amino acids. The germline V and J ends were trimmed by 5 bases and 0 bases, with 7 bases remaining between them.

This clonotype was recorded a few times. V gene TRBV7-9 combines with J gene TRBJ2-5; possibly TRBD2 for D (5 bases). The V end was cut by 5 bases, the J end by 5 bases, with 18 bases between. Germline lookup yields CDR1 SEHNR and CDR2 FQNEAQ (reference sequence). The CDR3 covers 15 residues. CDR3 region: CASSADASGRETQYF. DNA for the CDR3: TGTGCCAGCAGCGCAGATGCCTCGGGAAGGGAGACCCAGTACTTC.

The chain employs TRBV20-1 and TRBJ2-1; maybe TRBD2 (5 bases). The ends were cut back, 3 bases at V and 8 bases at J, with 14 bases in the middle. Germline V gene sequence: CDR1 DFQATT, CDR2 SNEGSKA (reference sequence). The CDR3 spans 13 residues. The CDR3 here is CSARGERRYEQFF. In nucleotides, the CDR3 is TGCAGTGCTAGGGGTGAGCGGAGGTATGAGCAGTTCTTC.

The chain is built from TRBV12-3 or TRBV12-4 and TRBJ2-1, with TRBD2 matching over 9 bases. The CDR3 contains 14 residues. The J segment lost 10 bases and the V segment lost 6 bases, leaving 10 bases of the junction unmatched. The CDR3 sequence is CASRSSGASREQFF. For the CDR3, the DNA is TGTGCCAGCAGGTCTAGCGGGGCCTCTAGGGAGCAGTTCTTC.

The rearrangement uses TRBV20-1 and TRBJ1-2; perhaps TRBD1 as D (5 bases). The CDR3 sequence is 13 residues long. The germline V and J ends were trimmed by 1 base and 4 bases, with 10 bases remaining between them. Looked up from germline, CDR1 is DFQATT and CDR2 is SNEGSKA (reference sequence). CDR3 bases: TGCAGTGCTAGAGGGGGCAGGGTCTATGGCTACACCTTC. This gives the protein CSARGGRVYGYTF.

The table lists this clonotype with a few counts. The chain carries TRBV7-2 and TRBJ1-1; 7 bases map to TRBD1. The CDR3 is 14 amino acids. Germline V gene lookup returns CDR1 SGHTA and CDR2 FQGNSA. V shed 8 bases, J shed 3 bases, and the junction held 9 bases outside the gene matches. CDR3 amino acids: CASGLGRGDTEAFF. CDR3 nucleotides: TGTGCCAGCGGATTAGGCAGGGGGGACACTGAAGCTTTCTTT. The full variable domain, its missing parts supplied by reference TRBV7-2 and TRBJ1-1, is GAGVSQSPSNKVTEKGKDVELRCDPISGHTALYWYRQSLGQGLEFLIYFQGNSAPDKSGLPSDRFSAERTGGSVSTLTIQRTQQEDSAVYLCASGLGRGDTEAFFGQGTRLTVV.

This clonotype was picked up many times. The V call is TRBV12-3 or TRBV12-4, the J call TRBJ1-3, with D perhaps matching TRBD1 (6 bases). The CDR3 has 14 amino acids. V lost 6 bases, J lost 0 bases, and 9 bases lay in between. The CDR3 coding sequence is TGTGCCAGCAGAGAAGGGGGCTCTGGAAACACCATATATTTT. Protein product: CASREGGSGNTIYF.

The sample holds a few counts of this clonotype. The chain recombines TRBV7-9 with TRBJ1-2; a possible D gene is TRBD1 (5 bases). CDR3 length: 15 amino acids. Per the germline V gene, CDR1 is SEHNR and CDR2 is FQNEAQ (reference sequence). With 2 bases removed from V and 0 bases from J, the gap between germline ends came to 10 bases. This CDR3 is CASSLMTAANYGYTF. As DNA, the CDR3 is TGTGCCAGCAGCTTAATGACAGCTGCTAACTATGGCTACACCTTC.

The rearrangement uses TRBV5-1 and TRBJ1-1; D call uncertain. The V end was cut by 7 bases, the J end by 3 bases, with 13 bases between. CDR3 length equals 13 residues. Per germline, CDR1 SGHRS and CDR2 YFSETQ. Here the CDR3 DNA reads TGCGCCAGCTTCTCAAGGGAACACACTGAAGCTTTCTTT. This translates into CASFSREHTEAFF.

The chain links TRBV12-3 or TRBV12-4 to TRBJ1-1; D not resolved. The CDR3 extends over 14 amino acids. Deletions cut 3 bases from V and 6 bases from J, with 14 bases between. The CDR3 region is CASSLMPGDAEAFF. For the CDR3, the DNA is TGTGCCAGCAGTTTGATGCCGGGCGACGCTGAAGCTTTCTTT.

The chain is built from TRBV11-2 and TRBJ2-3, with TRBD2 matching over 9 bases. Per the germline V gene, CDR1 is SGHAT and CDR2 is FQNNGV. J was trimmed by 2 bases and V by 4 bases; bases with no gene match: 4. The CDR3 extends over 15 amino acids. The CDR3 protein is CASSSGTSLTDTQYF. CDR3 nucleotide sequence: TGTGCCAGCAGCTCGGGGACTAGCCTCACAGATACGCAGTATTTT.

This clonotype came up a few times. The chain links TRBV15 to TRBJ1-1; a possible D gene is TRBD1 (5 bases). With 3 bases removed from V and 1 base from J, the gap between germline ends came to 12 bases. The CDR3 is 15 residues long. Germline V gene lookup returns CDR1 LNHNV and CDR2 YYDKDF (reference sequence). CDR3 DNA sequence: TGTGCCACCAGCAGTGAGGGACGGACGAACACTGAAGCTTTCTTT. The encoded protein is CATSSEGRTNTEAFF. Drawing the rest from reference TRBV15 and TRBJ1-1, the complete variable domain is DAMVIQNPRYQVTQFGKPVTLSCSQTLNHNVMYWYQQKSSQAPKLLFHYYDKDFNNEADTPDNFQSRRPNTSFCFLDIRSPGLGDTAMYLCATSSEGRTNTEAFFGQGTRLTVV.

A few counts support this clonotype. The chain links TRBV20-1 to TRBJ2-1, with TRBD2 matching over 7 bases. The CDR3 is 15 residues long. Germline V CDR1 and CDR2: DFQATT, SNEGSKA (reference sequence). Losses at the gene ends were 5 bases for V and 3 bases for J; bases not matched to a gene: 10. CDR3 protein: CSAWWREKHYNEQFF. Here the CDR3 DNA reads TGCAGTGCTTGGTGGCGGGAGAAACACTACAATGAGCAGTTCTTC.

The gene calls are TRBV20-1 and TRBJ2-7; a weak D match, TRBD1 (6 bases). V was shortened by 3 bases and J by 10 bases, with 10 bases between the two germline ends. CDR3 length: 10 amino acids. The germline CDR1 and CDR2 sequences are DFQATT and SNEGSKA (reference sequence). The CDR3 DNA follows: TGCAGTGCTAGCACAGGGTTTCAGTACTTC. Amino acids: CSASTGFQYF.